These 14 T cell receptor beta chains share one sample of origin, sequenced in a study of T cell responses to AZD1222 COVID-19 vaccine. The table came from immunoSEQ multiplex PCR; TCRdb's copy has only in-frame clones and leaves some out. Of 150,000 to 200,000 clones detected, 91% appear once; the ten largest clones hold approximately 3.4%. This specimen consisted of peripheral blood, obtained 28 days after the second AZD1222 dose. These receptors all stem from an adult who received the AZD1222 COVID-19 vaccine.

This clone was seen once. The CDR3 nucleotides are TGTGCCAGCACTGCCAGTTTGGGCTGGACGACCCCTGAAGCTTTCTTT. Residues: CASTASLGWTTPEAFF. The rearrangement joins TRBV28 to TRBJ1-1; D is undetermined. From germline, CDR1 is MDHEN and CDR2 SYDVKM. This CDR3 region has 16 residues. With 7 bases removed from V and 6 bases from J, the gap between germline ends came to 24 bases.

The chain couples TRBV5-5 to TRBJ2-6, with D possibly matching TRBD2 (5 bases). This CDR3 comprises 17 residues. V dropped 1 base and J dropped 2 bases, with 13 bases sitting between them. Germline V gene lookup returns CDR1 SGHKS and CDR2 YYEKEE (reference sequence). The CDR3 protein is CASSLPQPGTGANVLTF. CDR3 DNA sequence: TGTGCCAGCAGCTTGCCCCAACCCGGGACTGGGGCCAACGTCCTGACTTTC.

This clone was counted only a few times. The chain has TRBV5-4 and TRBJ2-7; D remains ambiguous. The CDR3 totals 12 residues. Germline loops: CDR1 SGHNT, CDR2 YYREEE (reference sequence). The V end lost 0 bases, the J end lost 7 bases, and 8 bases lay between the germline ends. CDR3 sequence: CASSLDPGEQYF. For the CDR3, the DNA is TGTGCCAGCAGCTTGGATCCCGGGGAGCAGTACTTC.

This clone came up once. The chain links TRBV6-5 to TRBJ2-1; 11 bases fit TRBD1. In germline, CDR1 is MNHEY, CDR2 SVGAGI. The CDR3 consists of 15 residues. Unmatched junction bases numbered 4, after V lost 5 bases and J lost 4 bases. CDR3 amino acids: CASSHRDRGYNEQFF. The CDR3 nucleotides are TGTGCCAGCAGTCACCGGGACAGGGGGTACAATGAGCAGTTCTTC.

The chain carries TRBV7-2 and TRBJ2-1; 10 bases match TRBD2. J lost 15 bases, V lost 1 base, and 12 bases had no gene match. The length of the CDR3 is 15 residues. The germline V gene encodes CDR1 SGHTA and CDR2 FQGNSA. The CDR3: CASSLGLAGNSYSFF. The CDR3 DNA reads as TGTGCCAGCAGCTTAGGACTAGCGGGCAACTCATATTCGTTCTTC.

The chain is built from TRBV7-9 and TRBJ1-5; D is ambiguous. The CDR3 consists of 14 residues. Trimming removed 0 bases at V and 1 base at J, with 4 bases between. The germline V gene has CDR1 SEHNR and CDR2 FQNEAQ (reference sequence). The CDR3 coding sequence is TGTGCCAGCAGCTTAGCAGACAGCAATCAGCCCCAGCATTTT. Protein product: CASSLADSNQPQHF.

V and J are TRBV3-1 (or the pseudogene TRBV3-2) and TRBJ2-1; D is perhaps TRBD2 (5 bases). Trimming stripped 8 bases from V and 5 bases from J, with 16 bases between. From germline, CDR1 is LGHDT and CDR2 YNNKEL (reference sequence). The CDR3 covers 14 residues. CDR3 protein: CASRWSGKDNEQFF. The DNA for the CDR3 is TGTGCCAGCCGTTGGAGCGGAAAGGACAATGAGCAGTTCTTC.

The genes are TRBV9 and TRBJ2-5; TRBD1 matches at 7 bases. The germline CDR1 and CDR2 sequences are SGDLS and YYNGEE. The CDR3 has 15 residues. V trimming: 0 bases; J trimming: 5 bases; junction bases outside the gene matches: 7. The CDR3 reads CASSVVVGGIETQYF. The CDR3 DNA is TGTGCCAGCAGCGTAGTAGTAGGGGGCATTGAGACCCAGTACTTC.

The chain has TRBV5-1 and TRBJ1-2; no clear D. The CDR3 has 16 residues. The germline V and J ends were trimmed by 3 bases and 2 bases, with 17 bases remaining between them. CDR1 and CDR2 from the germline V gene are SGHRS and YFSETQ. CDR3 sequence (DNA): TGCGCCAGCAGCTCCGAGACTTCGCCCCCGAACTATGGCTACACCTTC. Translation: CASSSETSPPNYGYTF.

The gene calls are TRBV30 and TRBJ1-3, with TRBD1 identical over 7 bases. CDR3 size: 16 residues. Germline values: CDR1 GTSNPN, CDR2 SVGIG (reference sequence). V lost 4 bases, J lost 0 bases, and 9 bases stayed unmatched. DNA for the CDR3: TGTGCCTGGACGATTTCAGGGGGGTTCTCTGGAAACACCATATATTTT. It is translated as CAWTISGGFSGNTIYF.

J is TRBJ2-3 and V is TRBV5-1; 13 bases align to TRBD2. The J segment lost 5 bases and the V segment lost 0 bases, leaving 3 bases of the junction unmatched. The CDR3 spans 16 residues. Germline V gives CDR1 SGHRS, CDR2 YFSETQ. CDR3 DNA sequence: TGCGCCAGCAGCTTGGGGACTAGCGGGAGTCTAGATACGCAGTATTTT. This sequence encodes CASSLGTSGSLDTQYF.

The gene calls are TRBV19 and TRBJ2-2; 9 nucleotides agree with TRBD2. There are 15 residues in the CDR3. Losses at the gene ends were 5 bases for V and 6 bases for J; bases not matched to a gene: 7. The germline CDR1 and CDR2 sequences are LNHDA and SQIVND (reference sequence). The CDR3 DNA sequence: TGTGCCAGTAGTTCAGCTAGCGGGATGGCCGGGGAGCTGTTTTTT. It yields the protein CASSSASGMAGELFF.

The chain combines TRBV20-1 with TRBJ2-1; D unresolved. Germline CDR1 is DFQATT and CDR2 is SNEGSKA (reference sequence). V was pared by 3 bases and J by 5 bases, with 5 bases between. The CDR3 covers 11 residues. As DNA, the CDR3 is TGCAGTGCTAGCCGTGACAATGAGCAGTTCTTC. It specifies CSASRDNEQFF.

The CDR3 loop is CASSLGRSAVGTQYF. CDR3 coding DNA: TGTGCCAGCAGTTTAGGCAGGTCGGCGGTCGGGACCCAGTACTTC. The chain links TRBV28 to TRBJ2-5; D is ambiguous. The CDR3 spans 15 residues. Between the trimmed V and J ends, which lost 2 bases and 7 bases, there was a span of 17 bases. The germline V gene encodes CDR1 MDHEN and CDR2 SYDVKM.